The 30 T cell receptor beta chains in this list originate from one sample, sequenced in a study of blood T cell repertoires in COVID-19. Method: immunoSEQ multiplex PCR; TCRdb's copy keeps in-frame clones and lacks some. This table holds 130,000 to 150,000 clones, more than 75% found once. Source material: peripheral blood. The receptors were gathered from a human donor with acute or convalescent COVID-19. The donor label of this sample is uncertain.

This rearrangement joins TRBV6-5 to TRBJ1-6, with 9 bases fitting TRBD1. The CDR3 has 15 amino acids. Germline trimming cut 6 bases from V and 5 bases from J; bases unmatched to any gene: 5. CDR1 is MNHEY, CDR2 SVGAGI, per germline. The CDR3 DNA sequence: TGTGCCAGCAGGCCCGGGACAGGGCATAATTCACCCCTCCACTTT. This sequence encodes CASRPGTGHNSPLHF.

This clone was observed a few times. CDR3 in DNA: TGTGCCAGCAGCCCTGTGCGACAGGGGCGAAATGAGCAGTTCTTC. It specifies CASSPVRQGRNEQFF. The chain has TRBV5-4 and TRBJ2-1; 8 bases map to TRBD1. CDR3 length: 15 residues. The J segment lost 7 bases and the V segment lost 4 bases, leaving 10 bases of the junction unmatched. Germline V CDR1 and CDR2: SGHNT, YYREEE (reference sequence). Full variable domain (rest looked up from reference TRBV5-4 and TRBJ2-1): ETGVTQSPTHLIKTRGQQVTLRCSSQSGHNTVSWYQQALGQGPQFIFQYYREEENGRGNFPPRFSGLQFPNYSSELNVNALELDDSALYLCASSPVRQGRNEQFFGPGTRLTVL.

This chain links TRBV18 with TRBJ1-1, with D unclear. V gave up 6 bases and J gave up 1 base, with 12 bases separating them. Germline values: CDR1 KGHSH, CDR2 LQKENI. This CDR3 spans 14 amino acids. CDR3 amino acids: CASSRRRENTEAFF. In DNA form, the CDR3 reads TGTGCCAGCTCTCGACGACGGGAGAACACTGAAGCTTTCTTT.

This chain uses TRBV6-1 with TRBJ1-6; 8 bases fit TRBD1. Germline assignment: CDR1 MNHNS and CDR2 SASEGT. The CDR3 contains 15 residues. V shed 2 bases and J 5 bases; nucleotides not matched to a gene: 2. Here the CDR3 reads CASSETGQDNSPLHF. CDR3 in DNA: TGTGCCAGCAGTGAAACGGGACAGGATAATTCACCCCTCCACTTT.

The chain has TRBV18 and TRBJ1-2; TRBD1 aligns across 7 bases. Germline CDR1 reads KGHSH; CDR2 reads LQKENI. The V gene end was trimmed by 1 base and the J gene end by 0 bases; junction bases not matched to a gene: 5. This CDR3 spans 16 amino acids. CDR3 loop: CASSPLLQGSNYGYTF. CDR3 in DNA: TGTGCCAGCTCACCACTTTTACAGGGGTCTAACTATGGCTACACCTTC.

The chain has TRBV7-9 and TRBJ1-1; a weak D match, TRBD1 (6 bases). V lost 1 base and J lost 2, with 14 bases in between. CDR3 size: 16 residues. Germline values: CDR1 SEHNR, CDR2 FQNEAQ (reference sequence). Written as DNA, the CDR3 is TGTGCCAGCAGCTTAGGCGGGGGGCGAAGAAACACTGAAGCTTTCTTT. Its protein is CASSLGGGRRNTEAFF. Together with reference TRBV7-9 and TRBJ1-1, the CDR3 gives the full variable domain: DTGVSQNPRHKITKRGQNVTFRCDPISEHNRLYWYRQTLGQGPEFLTYFQNEAQLEKSRLLSDRFSAERPKGSFSTLEIQRTEQGDSAMYLCASSLGGGRRNTEAFFGQGTRLTVV.

The chain recombines TRBV19 with TRBJ1-5; 8 bases line up with TRBD1. CDR3 length equals 14 residues. V lost 7 bases and J lost 7; bases outside the gene matches: 9. Germline CDR1 LNHDA, CDR2 SQIVND (reference sequence). The CDR3 bases are TGTGCCAGTACCCTGGGACAGGAACAACAGCCCCAGCATTTT. Translating gives CASTLGQEQQPQHF.

The rearrangement joins TRBV10-3 to TRBJ2-2; no clear D. This CDR3 has 14 residues. The germline gives CDR1 ENHRY, CDR2 SYGVKD. V was trimmed by 3 bases and J by 7 bases, leaving 12 bases between them. The CDR3 sequence is CAISDLHYLGELFF. Written as DNA, the CDR3 is TGTGCCATCAGTGATCTCCACTACCTCGGGGAGCTGTTTTTT.

V gene TRBV7-9 combines with J gene TRBJ1-1, with 9 bases matching TRBD1. V lost 6 bases and J lost 0; bases outside the gene matches: 5. The germline V gene encodes CDR1 SEHNR and CDR2 FQNEAQ (reference sequence). CDR3 length: 15 residues. As DNA, the CDR3 is TGTGCCAGCAGTTCACAGGGGGCACTGAACACTGAAGCTTTCTTT. Amino acids: CASSSQGALNTEAFF.

The V and J genes are TRBV11-2 and TRBJ1-2, with 7 bases aligning to TRBD1. V lost 6 bases and J lost 3; bases outside the gene matches: 7. CDR3 length: 14 residues. Germline V gene lookup returns CDR1 SGHAT and CDR2 FQNNGV. The CDR3 loop reads CASRYTGVDYGYTF. DNA of the CDR3: TGTGCCAGCAGATATACAGGGGTTGACTATGGCTACACCTTC. The variable domain in full, completed from reference TRBV11-2 and TRBJ1-2, reads EAGVAQSPRYKIIEKRQSVAFWCNPISGHATLYWYQQILGQGPKLLIQFQNNGVVDDSQLPKDRFSAERLKGVDSTLKIQPAKLEDSAVYLCASRYTGVDYGYTFGSGTRLTVV.

The sample holds a few counts of this clone. This chain joins TRBV7-8 and TRBJ1-4; D is uncertain. The CDR3 spans 13 residues. Germline-derived CDR1 and CDR2 are SGHVS and FQNEAQ. Between the trimmed V and J ends, which lost 1 base and 8 bases, there was a span of 8 bases. The CDR3 nucleotides are TGTGCCAGCAGCTTAGGAGGGAAAGAAAAACTGTTTTTT. This sequence encodes CASSLGGKEKLFF.

Here the CDR3 reads CASSPEALDRGSAFF. The CDR3 bases are TGTGCCAGTAGTCCCGAAGCTTTGGACAGGGGGTCAGCTTTCTTT. The chain has TRBV19 and TRBJ1-1, with 10 bases identical to TRBD1. Germline V gene data show CDR1 as LNHDA and CDR2 as SQIVND (reference sequence). The CDR3 sequence is 15 residues long. Losses at the gene ends were 5 bases for V and 10 bases for J; bases not matched to a gene: 13.

This chain uses TRBV7-9 with TRBJ2-5; D is unresolved. The ends were cut back, 2 bases at V and 3 bases at J, with 7 bases in the middle. CDR1 and CDR2 from the germline V gene are SEHNR and FQNEAQ (reference sequence). The CDR3 totals 13 residues. As DNA, the CDR3 is TGTGCCAGCAGCTTACCACCTAAAGAGACCCAGTACTTC. Encoded protein: CASSLPPKETQYF.

This rearrangement joins TRBV28 to TRBJ1-1; a weak D match, TRBD1 (5 bases). Trimming pared 7 bases from V and 3 bases from J, leaving 18 bases between. CDR3 length: 15 residues. CDR1 is MDHEN and CDR2 is SYDVKM in the germline V gene. The CDR3 coding sequence is TGTGCCAGCACCCAGCTGGGGCTCGGAGACACTGAAGCTTTCTTT. Protein: CASTQLGLGDTEAFF.

The rearrangement uses TRBV30 and TRBJ1-1, with D unresolved. Germline V gives CDR1 GTSNPN, CDR2 SVGIG (reference sequence). Trimming removed 3 bases from V and 1 base from J, with 9 bases in between. There are 13 residues in the CDR3. The CDR3 coding sequence is TGTGCCTGGAGGGTCGGAGCGAACACTGAAGCTTTCTTT. Protein sequence: CAWRVGANTEAFF.

This clone was found a few times. The CDR3 region has the DNA TGTGCCAGCAGCCAACGACAGGGTTCACTAACTAATGAAAAACTGTTTTTT. Translation: CASSQRQGSLTNEKLFF. The rearrangement uses TRBV3-1 (or the pseudogene TRBV3-2) and TRBJ1-4; TRBD1 matches 7 bases. From germline, CDR1 is LGHDT and CDR2 YNNKEL (reference sequence). The CDR3 runs 17 residues. With V trimmed by 2 bases and J by 1 base, 7 bases remained unmatched.

The chain couples TRBV2 to TRBJ1-2, with TRBD1 matching over 7 bases. Trimming cost V 1 base and J 6 bases; bases outside gene matches: 5. Germline V gives CDR1 SNHLY, CDR2 FYNNEI. This CDR3 has 14 amino acids. CDR3 bases: TGTGCCAGCAGTGAAGGTCAGGGGGGTAATGGCTACACCTTC. Translation: CASSEGQGGNGYTF.

V gene TRBV2 combines with J gene TRBJ2-7; 12 nucleotides match TRBD2. The CDR3 consists of 18 residues. The germline CDR1 and CDR2 sequences are SNHLY and FYNNEI. V shed 4 bases and J 3 bases; nucleotides not matched to a gene: 13. CDR3 protein: CASSALAGGALNNYEQYV. In DNA form, the CDR3 reads TGTGCCAGCAGTGCCCTAGCGGGAGGGGCCCTGAATAACTACGAGCAGTACGTC.

V gene TRBV6-6 combines with J gene TRBJ1-2, with 9 bases identical to TRBD1. CDR1 is MNHNY and CDR2 is SVGAGI in the germline V gene (reference sequence). The V gene end was trimmed by 4 bases and the J gene end by 9 bases; junction bases not matched to a gene: 6. This CDR3 spans 13 amino acids. The CDR3 sequence is CASSSRDRESYTF. DNA of the CDR3: TGTGCCAGCAGTTCCCGGGACAGGGAAAGCTACACCTTC.

The chain joins TRBV2 to TRBJ1-5, with TRBD1 matching 7 bases. From germline, CDR1 is SNHLY and CDR2 FYNNEI. With V trimmed by 3 bases and J by 7 bases, 9 bases remained unmatched. CDR3 size: 15 residues. The CDR3: CASSDLTGEGQPQHF. For the CDR3, the DNA is TGTGCCAGCAGTGACTTAACAGGGGAAGGGCAGCCCCAGCATTTT.

This clone was recorded many times. The chain carries TRBV5-6 and TRBJ1-5; the D gene is possibly TRBD1 (6 bases). CDR1 and CDR2 from the germline V gene are SGHDT and YYEEEE. Trimming took off 4 bases at V and 3 bases at J, with 14 bases between the two ends. This CDR3 is built from 15 residues. For the CDR3, the DNA is TGTGCCAGCAGCGTGGGGGCAGGCTACAATCAGCCCCAGCATTTT. Translating gives CASSVGAGYNQPQHF.

The chain is built from TRBV18 and TRBJ1-1, with 10 bases that match TRBD1. The junction had 7 bases not matched to a gene; V was cut back by 3 bases and J by 6 bases. This CDR3 has 15 residues. Germline loops: CDR1 KGHSH, CDR2 LQKENI. The CDR3 sequence is CASSPTGQGVAEAFF. DNA for the CDR3: TGTGCCAGCTCACCTACCGGACAGGGGGTCGCTGAAGCTTTCTTT.

The V gene is TRBV2, the J gene TRBJ1-2; D is undetermined. This CDR3 is 13 amino acids long. Trimming removed 1 base at V and 3 bases at J, with 6 bases between. Germline-derived CDR1 and CDR2 are SNHLY and FYNNEI. Here the CDR3 DNA reads TGTGCCAGCAGTGAAGTCGCGGACTATGGCTACACCTTC. This encodes CASSEVADYGYTF.

The CDR3 here is CASRNGLSGANVLTF. The CDR3 bases are TGTGCCAGCAGAAACGGTCTCTCTGGGGCCAACGTCCTGACTTTC. J is TRBJ2-6 and V is TRBV6-5, with D uncertain. V was cut by 6 bases and J by 0 bases, with 9 bases left in between. Germline V gene data show CDR1 as MNHEY and CDR2 as SVGAGI. The CDR3 consists of 15 residues.

V and J are TRBV5-1 and TRBJ2-7; TRBD1 matches 8 bases. V shed 0 bases and J 3 bases; nucleotides not matched to a gene: 8. The CDR3 covers 16 residues. The germline V gene encodes CDR1 SGHRS and CDR2 YFSETQ. The CDR3 loop reads CASSLDVGTGFYEQYF. In DNA, the CDR3 is TGCGCCAGCAGCTTGGATGTCGGGACAGGATTCTACGAGCAGTACTTC.

The chain has TRBV5-4 and TRBJ1-6; no definite D call. This CDR3 region has 14 residues. Germline V CDR1 and CDR2: SGHNT, YYREEE (reference sequence). Deletions cut 4 bases from V and 2 bases from J, with 7 bases between. CDR3: CASSREAYNSPLHF. In nucleotides, the CDR3 is TGTGCCAGCAGCCGGGAGGCCTATAATTCACCCCTCCACTTT.

The chain recombines TRBV2 with TRBJ1-2, with 8 positions matching TRBD1. The CDR3 spans 13 residues. Per the germline V gene, CDR1 is SNHLY and CDR2 is FYNNEI. The V gene end was trimmed by 7 bases and the J gene end by 6 bases; junction bases not matched to a gene: 7. Here the CDR3 reads CASIQGDKDGYTF. CDR3 in DNA: TGTGCCAGCATACAGGGGGATAAGGATGGCTACACCTTC.

The chain couples TRBV30 to TRBJ2-2, with a tentative D call TRBD1 (6 bases). Trimming removed 3 bases from V and 1 base from J, with 12 bases in between. Germline V gives CDR1 GTSNPN, CDR2 SVGIG (reference sequence). The CDR3 has 15 amino acids. CDR3 in DNA: TGTGCCTGGAGGAATATACAGGGGAACACCGGGGAGCTGTTTTTT. Its protein product is CAWRNIQGNTGELFF.

The J gene is TRBJ1-2, the V gene TRBV5-5, with D maybe TRBD1 (6 bases). The length of the CDR3 is 15 residues. Germline CDR1 is SGHKS and CDR2 is YYEKEE (reference sequence). The V and J ends lost 0 bases and 2 bases respectively, with 11 bases between them. CDR3 residues: CASSLALQGNYGYTF. The CDR3 DNA reads as TGTGCCAGCAGCTTGGCCTTACAGGGAAACTATGGCTACACCTTC.

The chain links TRBV9 to TRBJ1-1, with TRBD1 identical over 8 bases. V gave up 4 bases and J gave up 0 bases; unmatched junction bases: 5. The germline V gene encodes CDR1 SGDLS and CDR2 YYNGEE. This CDR3 comprises 15 residues. This CDR3 is CASSTGQGLNTEAFF. The CDR3 coding sequence is TGTGCCAGCAGCACCGGACAGGGATTGAACACTGAAGCTTTCTTT. Variable domain in full (rest from reference TRBV9 and TRBJ1-1): DSGVTQTPKHLITATGQRVTLRCSPRSGDLSVYWYQQSLDQGLQFLIQYYNGEERAKGNILERFSAQQFPDLHSELNLSSLELGDSALYFCASSTGQGLNTEAFFGQGTRLTVV.